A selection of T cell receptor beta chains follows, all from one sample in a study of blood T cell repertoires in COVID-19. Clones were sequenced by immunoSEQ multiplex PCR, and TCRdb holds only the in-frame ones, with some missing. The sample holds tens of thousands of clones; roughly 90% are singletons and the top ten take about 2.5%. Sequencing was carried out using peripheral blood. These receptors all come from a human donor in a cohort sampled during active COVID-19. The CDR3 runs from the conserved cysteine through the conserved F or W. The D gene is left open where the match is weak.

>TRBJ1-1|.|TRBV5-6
CASSLTGGNTEAFF
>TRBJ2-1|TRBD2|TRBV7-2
CAGNLAGHNNEQFF
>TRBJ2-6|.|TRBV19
CASHIGSSGANVLTF
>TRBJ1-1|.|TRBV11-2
CASTEGQPNTEAFF
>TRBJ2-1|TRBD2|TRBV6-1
CASSELTSGVYNEQFF
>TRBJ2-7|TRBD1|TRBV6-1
CASSERGQGAYEQYF
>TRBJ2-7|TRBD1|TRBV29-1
CSVLLRDRNYEQYF
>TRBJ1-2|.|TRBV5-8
CASSLGSGSRQLYGYTF
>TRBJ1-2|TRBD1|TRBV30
CAWKGQGTNYGYTF
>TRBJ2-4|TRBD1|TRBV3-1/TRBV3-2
CASSQVPGQGKGTKNIQYF
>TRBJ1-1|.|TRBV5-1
CASSPGQTNTEAFF
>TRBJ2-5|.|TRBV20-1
CSLYSGTQYF
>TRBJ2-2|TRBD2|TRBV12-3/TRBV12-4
CASSHSGSGELFF
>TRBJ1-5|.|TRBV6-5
CASSYKGGGQPQHF
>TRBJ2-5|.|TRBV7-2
CASSLAGAGETQYF
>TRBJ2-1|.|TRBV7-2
CASSLEGGGLWGNEQFF
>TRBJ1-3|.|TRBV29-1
CSVVRGSGNTIYF
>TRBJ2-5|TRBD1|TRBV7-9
CASSLGDRGRETQYF
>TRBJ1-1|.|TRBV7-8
CASSLGARGYTEAFF
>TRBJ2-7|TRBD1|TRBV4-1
CASSPPRAGGHEQYF
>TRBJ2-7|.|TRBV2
CASSEGMFYEQYF
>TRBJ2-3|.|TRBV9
CASSVGSPDTQYF
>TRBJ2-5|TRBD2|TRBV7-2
CASSLGLAGGRGRETQYF
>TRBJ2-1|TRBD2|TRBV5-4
CASSSGTSEIYNEQFF
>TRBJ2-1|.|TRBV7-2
CASSLALGALVEQFF
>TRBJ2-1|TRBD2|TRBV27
CASSLRLANEQFF
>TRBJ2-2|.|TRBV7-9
CASSVANRAPTGELFF
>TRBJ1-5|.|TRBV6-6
CATGQFSNQPQHF
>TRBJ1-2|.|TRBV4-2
CASSRSTAGRANYGYTF
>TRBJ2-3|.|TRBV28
CASSLPGESDTQYF
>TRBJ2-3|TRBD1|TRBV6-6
CASSFRTGFPDTQYF
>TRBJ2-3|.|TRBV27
CASSLFGGRTDTQYF
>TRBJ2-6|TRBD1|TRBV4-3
CASSQDLAGGWSGANVLTF
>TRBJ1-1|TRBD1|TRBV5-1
CASSLVDRVNTEAFF
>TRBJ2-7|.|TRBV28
CACSRYEQYF
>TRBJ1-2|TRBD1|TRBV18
CASSQRDRDLSGYTF
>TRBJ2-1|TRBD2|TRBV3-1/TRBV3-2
CASSQESPLAGVLNEQFF
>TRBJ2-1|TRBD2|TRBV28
CASSRLLAGVGEQFF
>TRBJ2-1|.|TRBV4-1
CASSPAGQGHNEQFF
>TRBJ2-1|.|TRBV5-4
CASSLADNEQFF
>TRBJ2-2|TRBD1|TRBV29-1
CSVASGTANTGELFF
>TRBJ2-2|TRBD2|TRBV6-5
CASSFESGTNTGELFF
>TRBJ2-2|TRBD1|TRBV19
CASSMRRQGVTGELFF
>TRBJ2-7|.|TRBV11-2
CASSLAGEGSYEQYF
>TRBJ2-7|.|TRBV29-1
CSVEGGAYEQYF
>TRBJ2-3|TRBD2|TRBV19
CASSIYAGGSTDTQYF
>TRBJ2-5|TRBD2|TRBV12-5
CASGSLSGGAQYF
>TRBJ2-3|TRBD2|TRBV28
CASTRSSGADGTQYF
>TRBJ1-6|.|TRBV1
CTSSHPVFIRGLGDSPLHF
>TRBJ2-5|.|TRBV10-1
CASSEGRDQETQYF